This TCR beta chain was profiled in a study of T cell repertoires in cytomegalovirus infection. This clonotype has a handful of counts. J gave up 0 bases and V 6 bases, and 9 bases lay outside the gene matches. The CDR3 extends over 18 amino acids. Germline CDR1 is SQVTM and CDR2 is ANQGSEA. TCRdb re-derived calls from the reads in MiXCR, one entry per CDR3 protein. The top ten clones hold more than 20% of a sample with fewer than 550,000 distinct CDR3 sequences, approximately 15% of them seen once. The rearrangement joins TRBV29-1 to TRBJ2-3; 16 bases are a match to TRBD2. Sequences were obtained from CD8+ T cells from PBMCs. This clonotype originated in a human donor in good health (CMV status not recorded). Some clones in this sample may be carry-over from other donors' samples. The CDR3: CSVLGGTSGRASTDTQYF. The CDR3 DNA reads as TGCAGCGTCCTAGGGGGGACTAGCGGGAGGGCCAGCACAGATACGCAGTATTTT.